This T cell receptor beta chain appears in the sequencing data of a study of blood T cell repertoires in COVID-19. Looking at the study overall: The United States, Italy and Spain provided the acute and convalescent COVID-19 samples.

Germline loops: CDR1 SGDLS, CDR2 YYNGEE. The V end was cut by 6 bases, the J end by 0 bases, with 9 bases between. The length of the CDR3 is 14 residues. Original processing methods: By means of reference gene primer amplification, nucleated cell counts were estimated. Data came from immunoSEQ multiplex PCR; TCRdb stores just in-frame clones and leaves some out. The V and J calls and clone size are taken from that table; D and trimming were inferred from the DNA. The sample comprises about 140,000 clones, around 82% of which are singletons, and 3% to 4.5% rests with the top ten. Specimen: peripheral blood. The genes are TRBV9 and TRBJ2-2; weak D call: TRBD2 (5 bases). The clonotype comes from a woman in her fifties or sixties with acute or convalescent COVID-19. CDR3 DNA sequence: TGTGCCAGCAAGGAGGCCGCGAACACCGGGGAGCTGTTTTTT. This codes for CASKEAANTGELFF.